Presented here are 17 T cell receptor beta chains from one specimen sequenced in a study of blood T cell repertoires in COVID-19. This table comes from immunoSEQ multiplex PCR, and its TCRdb copy is limited to in-frame clones, with some not included. The sample comprises fewer than 350,000 clones, roughly 90% of which are singletons, and roughly 5% rests with the top ten. The sequenced material came from PBMCs or T cells enriched from blood (not recorded which). Every receptor here comes from a man aged 55 to 70 who had recovered from COVID-19.

The rearrangement links TRBV29-1 to TRBJ1-1, with D hard to call. Trimming removed 7 bases at V and 4 bases at J, with 16 bases between. Germline CDR1 and CDR2: SQVTM and ANQGSEA. The CDR3 totals 13 residues. CDR3 amino acids: CSARTGLFTEAFF. Written as DNA, the CDR3 is TGCAGCGCCCGGACTGGCTTATTCACTGAAGCTTTCTTT.

This chain connects TRBV29-1 to TRBJ1-1; 8 bases fit TRBD1. Germline CDR1 and CDR2: SQVTM and ANQGSEA. The ends lost 7 bases at V and 5 bases at J; junction bases unmatched: 12. The CDR3 has 14 amino acids. Written as DNA, the CDR3 is TGCAGCGGGCTCGGGGGCAGGGGGCTTACTGAAGCTTTCTTT. Its translation: CSGLGGRGLTEAFF.

The rearrangement uses TRBV4-3 and TRBJ1-2; D gene unclear. Germline V gene sequence: CDR1 LGHNA, CDR2 YSLEER. Trimming stripped 0 bases from V and 1 base from J, with 21 bases between. The CDR3 sequence is 19 residues long. This chain's CDR3 is CASSQEPPYGGEFNYGYTF. CDR3 DNA sequence: TGCGCCAGCAGCCAAGAGCCCCCCTACGGCGGGGAATTTAACTATGGCTACACCTTC.

This chain connects TRBV15 to TRBJ2-1; 12 positions agree with TRBD2. V gave up 9 bases and J gave up 9 bases; unmatched junction bases: 15. Germline-derived CDR1 and CDR2 are LNHNV and YYDKDF (reference sequence). The CDR3 spans 16 residues. CDR3 nucleotide sequence: TGTGCCACGCGATTCCGACGGACTAGCGGGAACGGTGAGCAGTTCTTC. Protein product: CATRFRRTSGNGEQFF.

This sequence joins TRBV7-2 and TRBJ2-5, with 10 positions matching TRBD2. V was clipped by 5 bases and J by 5 bases; unmatched bases: 11. The CDR3 is 16 amino acids. Looked up from germline, CDR1 is SGHTA and CDR2 is FQGNSA. In DNA form, the CDR3 reads TGTGCCAGCAGCGAGTCTAGCGGGAGAGGTCCTGAGACCCAGTACTTC. Its translation: CASSESSGRGPETQYF.

This rearrangement joins TRBV19 to TRBJ1-2; a weak D match, TRBD1 (6 bases). Per the germline V gene, CDR1 is LNHDA and CDR2 is SQIVND (reference sequence). CDR3 length equals 15 residues. V gave up 7 bases and J gave up 5 bases, with 20 bases separating them. CDR3 sequence (DNA): TGTGCCAGTAAAGACAGGCCAACCAGGGTTTATGGCTACACCTTC. It translates to CASKDRPTRVYGYTF.

The chain has TRBV11-1 and TRBJ2-5; the D gene is possibly TRBD1 (5 bases). The germline CDR1 and CDR2 sequences are SGHAT and FQDESV (reference sequence). The CDR3 has 14 amino acids. V lost 5 bases and J lost 2, with 12 bases in between. The CDR3 coding sequence is TGTGCCAGCAGCCGATCGCCAGGGCAAGAGACCCAGTACTTC. This gives the protein CASSRSPGQETQYF.

V usage is TRBV18 and J usage is TRBJ1-1; weak D call: TRBD1 (5 bases). Germline CDR1 and CDR2: KGHSH and LQKENI. The CDR3 extends over 15 amino acids. The V end lost 3 bases, the J end lost 1 base, and 12 bases lay between the germline ends. The CDR3 is CASSPSDRGNTEAFF. The CDR3 nucleotides are TGTGCCAGCTCACCTTCGGATAGGGGGAACACTGAAGCTTTCTTT.

The chain links TRBV28 to TRBJ1-1; 10 positions agree with TRBD1. The germline gives CDR1 MDHEN, CDR2 SYDVKM. The trim removed 5 bases at V and 2 bases at J, leaving 8 bases unmatched. This CDR3 comprises 16 residues. The CDR3 reads CASSPDRGRRNTEAFF. The CDR3 coding sequence is TGTGCCAGCAGTCCAGACAGGGGGCGGAGAAACACTGAAGCTTTCTTT.

This chain links TRBV25-1 with TRBJ2-7; the D gene is possibly TRBD1 (6 bases). Germline CDR1 is MGHDK and CDR2 is SYGVNS. The V end lost 1 base, the J end lost 5 bases, and 15 bases lay between the germline ends. CDR3 length equals 15 residues. CDR3 amino acids: CASSEWISGVDEQYF. CDR3 DNA sequence: TGTGCCAGCAGTGAATGGATATCAGGGGTCGACGAGCAGTACTTC.

This chain connects TRBV7-2 to TRBJ2-3, with 8 positions matching TRBD2. The trim removed 1 base at V and 0 bases at J, leaving 6 bases unmatched. Germline V CDR1 and CDR2: SGHTA, FQGNSA. This CDR3 spans 17 amino acids. The DNA for the CDR3 is TGTGCCAGCAGCTTAGAACGAGCGGGAGTGAGCACAGATACGCAGTATTTT. Translated: CASSLERAGVSTDTQYF.

V and J are TRBV7-9 and TRBJ1-5; 9 bases are shared with TRBD1. CDR3 size: 17 residues. V gave up 4 bases and J gave up 5 bases; unmatched junction bases: 12. Germline loops: CDR1 SEHNR, CDR2 FQNEAQ (reference sequence). The CDR3 region has the DNA TGTGCCAGCAGCTCCGGACAGGGGACAACGGGGGATCAGCCCCAGCATTTT. Translated: CASSSGQGTTGDQPQHF.

The chain joins TRBV18 to TRBJ2-1, with D uncertain. This CDR3 is 13 amino acids long. Trimming left V 0 bases short and J 10 bases short, with 10 bases between. Germline CDR1 reads KGHSH; CDR2 reads LQKENI. The CDR3 reads CASSPPTPGEQFF. Written as DNA, the CDR3 is TGTGCCAGCTCACCACCGACCCCCGGGGAGCAGTTCTTC.

The gene calls are TRBV5-1 and TRBJ2-7; TRBD1 matches at 10 bases. The germline V gene encodes CDR1 SGHRS and CDR2 YFSETQ. With V trimmed by 5 bases and J by 0 bases, 5 bases remained unmatched. CDR3 length: 15 amino acids. The CDR3 loop reads CASSFRDRGSYEQYF. Here the CDR3 DNA reads TGCGCCAGCAGTTTCCGGGACAGGGGCTCCTACGAGCAGTACTTC.

This clone was detected once. This chain connects TRBV5-4 to TRBJ2-2; no definite D call. The V gene lost 2 bases and the J gene lost 0 bases, with 14 bases spanning the gap. The CDR3 is 17 amino acids. Germline V gene sequence: CDR1 SGHNT, CDR2 YYREEE (reference sequence). The DNA for the CDR3 is TGTGCCAGCAGCTTAACCTTACAACAATCGAACACCGGGGAGCTGTTTTTT. It codes for CASSLTLQQSNTGELFF. The whole variable domain, filled in from reference TRBV5-4 and TRBJ2-2, reads ETGVTQSPTHLIKTRGQQVTLRCSSQSGHNTVSWYQQALGQGPQFIFQYYREEENGRGNFPPRFSGLQFPNYSSELNVNALELDDSALYLCASSLTLQQSNTGELFFGEGSRLTVL.

A single count supports this clone. The rearrangement links TRBV2 to TRBJ1-5; D uncertain. The V end was cut by 2 bases, the J end by 6 bases, with 5 bases between. In germline, CDR1 is SNHLY, CDR2 FYNNEI. The CDR3 runs to 12 residues. DNA of the CDR3: TGTGCCAGCAGTGAATGGAGTCAGCCCCAGCATTTT. Amino acid sequence: CASSEWSQPQHF.

The rearrangement uses TRBV6-8 and TRBJ2-7; D gene uncertain. Germline assignment: CDR1 MNHGY and CDR2 SAAAGT. With 5 bases removed from V and 3 bases from J, the gap between germline ends came to 5 bases. The CDR3 length is 11 residues. The CDR3 region is CASSIVYEQYF. As DNA, the CDR3 is TGTGCCAGCAGTATAGTCTACGAGCAGTACTTC.